Shown below are 5 T cell receptor beta chains from a single sample sequenced in a study of blood T cell repertoires in COVID-19. Only in-frame clones appear in the TCRdb table, and some are missing; sequencing was by immunoSEQ multiplex PCR. The sample holds about 280,000 clones; approximately 85% are singletons and the top ten take about 1%. Material: PBMCs or T cells enriched from blood (not recorded which). The receptor set was obtained from a woman aged 30 to 39 who had recovered from COVID-19.

The V gene is TRBV3-1 (or the pseudogene TRBV3-2), the J gene TRBJ1-4; no definite D call. Germline V gene sequence: CDR1 LGHDT, CDR2 YNNKEL (reference sequence). CDR3 length: 14 amino acids. V was trimmed by 4 bases and J by 3 bases, leaving 9 bases between them. The CDR3: CASSPRNANEKLFF. In DNA, the CDR3 is TGTGCCAGCAGCCCTAGGAACGCTAATGAAAAACTGTTTTTT.

The chain links TRBV24-1 to TRBJ1-2; D might be TRBD1 (5 bases). This CDR3 region has 14 residues. Per the germline V gene, CDR1 is KGHDR and CDR2 is SFDVKD. Trimming stripped 3 bases from V and 3 bases from J, with 10 bases between. CDR3 in DNA: TGTGCCACCAGTGATAGGGGATTAGACTATGGCTACACCTTC. Protein: CATSDRGLDYGYTF.

The genes are TRBV11-2 and TRBJ2-6; 7 nucleotides line up with TRBD1. This CDR3 has 16 residues. Germline V gene data show CDR1 as SGHAT and CDR2 as FQNNGV. The junction had 3 bases not matched to a gene; V was cut back by 4 bases and J by 0 bases. CDR3 residues: CASSSTGASGANVLTF. In DNA form, the CDR3 reads TGTGCCAGCAGCTCCACAGGGGCCTCTGGGGCCAACGTCCTGACTTTC.

This clone was seen just once. This chain connects TRBV7-6 to TRBJ2-3, with 9 bases identical to TRBD2. V shed 7 bases and J 4 bases; nucleotides not matched to a gene: 9. The CDR3 extends over 15 amino acids. The germline CDR1 and CDR2 sequences are SGHVS and FNYEAQ. The CDR3 nucleotides read TGTGCCAGCACGAATTTGGGACTAGCCTCAGATACGCAGTATTTT. It translates to CASTNLGLASDTQYF.

The sample holds a few counts of this clone. The chain has TRBV5-1 and TRBJ1-1; the D gene is possibly TRBD1 (6 bases). The CDR3 totals 15 residues. The ends were cut back, 2 bases at V and 3 bases at J, with 14 bases in the middle. CDR1 and CDR2 from the germline V gene are SGHRS and YFSETQ. The CDR3 spells CASSFSGGWDTEAFF. DNA of the CDR3: TGCGCCAGCAGCTTCTCTGGGGGCTGGGACACTGAAGCTTTCTTT.